Each of the 20 T cell receptor beta chains below was sequenced from the same sample in a study of blood T cell repertoires in COVID-19 (dated by TCRdb to 2020 to 2021). Libraries were made using the immunoSEQ multiplex PCR assay. TCRdb limited this immuneACCESS table to in-frame rearrangements with V and J called. A share of clones is missing; checked studies link under half to unresolved V genes, and the rest is unexplained. This sample lists around 130,000 clones; approximately 87% were detected once. The ten biggest clones cover more than 2% of the sample. Material: peripheral blood. The receptor set was obtained from a woman in her 50s with acute or convalescent COVID-19.

This CDR3 reads CASSPVRQNPYEQYF. In nucleotides, the CDR3 is TGTGCCAGCTCACCAGTCAGACAGAACCCCTACGAGCAGTACTTC. The chain employs TRBV18 and TRBJ2-7; D is perhaps TRBD1 (5 bases). The CDR3 is 15 amino acids. Trimming removed 2 bases from V and 2 bases from J, with 13 bases in between. Germline-derived CDR1 and CDR2 are KGHSH and LQKENI.

This chain links TRBV5-6 with TRBJ1-1, with 12 bases identical to TRBD1. The CDR3 sequence is 17 residues long. V lost 4 bases, J lost 8 bases, and 15 bases stayed unmatched. Germline V gene data show CDR1 as SGHDT and CDR2 as YYEEEE. The CDR3 loop is CASSLEGWGQGASEAFF. In DNA form, the CDR3 reads TGTGCCAGCAGCCTGGAGGGGTGGGGACAGGGGGCCTCGGAAGCTTTCTTT. Full variable domain (missing parts from reference TRBV5-6 and TRBJ1-1): DAGVTQSPTHLIKTRGQQVTLRCSPKSGHDTVSWYQQALGQGPQFIFQYYEEEERQRGNFPDRFSGHQFPNYSSELNVNALLLGDSALYLCASSLEGWGQGASEAFFGQGTRLTVV.

This sequence joins TRBV29-1 and TRBJ1-2; 7 nucleotides match TRBD1. The CDR3 totals 13 residues. J lost 4 bases, V lost 4 bases, and 6 bases had no gene match. Germline CDR1 and CDR2: SQVTM and ANQGSEA. CDR3 nucleotide sequence: TGCAGCGTTGCACAGGGGACAACCTATGGCTACACCTTC. As protein: CSVAQGTTYGYTF.

The chain links TRBV10-3 to TRBJ1-2; the D gene is possibly TRBD1 (5 bases). Deletions cut 9 bases from V and 2 bases from J, with 16 bases between. Per the germline V gene, CDR1 is ENHRY and CDR2 is SYGVKD. The CDR3 contains 14 residues. Here the CDR3 DNA reads TGTGCCATAAACGACAGAGAGAAGAACTATGGCTACACCTTC. This encodes CAINDREKNYGYTF.

This clone was counted only a few times. This chain joins TRBV4-3 and TRBJ1-4, with 7 nucleotides matching TRBD1. Germline V gives CDR1 LGHNA, CDR2 YSLEER. This CDR3 has 15 amino acids. The V gene end was trimmed by 9 bases and the J gene end by 8 bases; junction bases not matched to a gene: 15. CDR3 sequence: CASSPGQVVLEKLFF. The CDR3 bases are TGCGCCAGTTCTCCAGGACAGGTAGTTTTGGAAAAACTGTTTTTT.

The V and J genes are TRBV7-3 and TRBJ2-3; D perhaps matches TRBD2 (5 bases). In germline, CDR1 is SGHTA, CDR2 FQGTGA. CDR3 size: 16 residues. V gave up 3 bases and J gave up 0 bases, with 13 bases separating them. The DNA of the CDR3 is TGTGCCAGCAGCTTGGACTTCACTAGTAGCACAGATACGCAGTATTTT. This translates into CASSLDFTSSTDTQYF. Full variable domain (outside the CDR3, taken from reference TRBV7-3 and TRBJ2-3): GAGVSQTPSNKVTEKGKYVELRCDPISGHTALYWYRQSLGQGPEFLIYFQGTGAADDSGLPNDRFFAVRPEGSVSTLKIQRTERGDSAVYLCASSLDFTSSTDTQYFGPGTRLTVL.

CDR3 in DNA: TGTGCCAGTAGTATTGGGGCGGATGGCTACACCTTC. This sequence encodes CASSIGADGYTF. The gene calls are TRBV19 and TRBJ1-2; a possible D gene is TRBD1 (5 bases). Trimming shortened V by 3 bases and J by 6 bases, and 8 bases separated the two germline ends. Germline lookup yields CDR1 LNHDA and CDR2 SQIVND (reference sequence). This CDR3 spans 12 amino acids.

For this clone: The conserved final phenylalanine or tryptophan is absent from the CDR3, which likely points to a read error. V is TRBV5-1 and J is TRBJ1-5; 10 nucleotides align to TRBD1. Trimming at V came to 3 bases and at J to 6 bases, leaving 6 bases not matched to a gene. CDR1 and CDR2 from the germline V gene are SGHRS and YFSETQ. The CDR3 covers 15 residues. The CDR3 region is CASSYGQGDGQPQHS. The CDR3 bases are TGCGCCAGCAGCTACGGACAGGGGGACGGTCAGCCCCAGCATTCT.

The genes are TRBV5-1 and TRBJ2-5; 11 nucleotides align to TRBD2. The junction had 6 bases not matched to a gene; V was cut back by 6 bases and J by 2 bases. Germline V lookup: CDR1 SGHRS, CDR2 YFSETQ. The CDR3 is 15 residues long. In DNA, the CDR3 is TGCGCCAGCAACCCGGGACTAGCGGCACAAGAGACCCAGTACTTC. This gives the protein CASNPGLAAQETQYF.

This clone was seen only a few times. The genes are TRBV19 and TRBJ1-5; tentative D call: TRBD1 (5 bases). Germline CDR1 reads LNHDA; CDR2 reads SQIVND (reference sequence). Trimming cost V 3 bases and J 0 bases, with 15 bases left between them. The CDR3 is 17 residues long. For the CDR3, the DNA is TGTGCCAGTAGTATGGGGTCGGGCAGGGATAGCAATCAGCCCCAGCATTTT. It codes for CASSMGSGRDSNQPQHF.

The chain recombines TRBV10-3 with TRBJ2-7, with 7 bases that match TRBD1. With V trimmed by 6 bases and J by 6 bases, 8 bases remained unmatched. The CDR3 totals 13 residues. Germline CDR1 and CDR2: ENHRY and SYGVKD. The CDR3 region has the DNA TGTGCCATCAGGTCCGACAGGGCGGGCGAGCAGTACTTC. Residues: CAIRSDRAGEQYF.

V gene TRBV19 combines with J gene TRBJ1-4; 10 positions match TRBD1. Trimming at V came to 8 bases and at J to 6 bases, leaving 3 bases not matched to a gene. The CDR3 runs 13 residues. CDR1 and CDR2 from the germline V gene are LNHDA and SQIVND (reference sequence). CDR3 loop: CASWDRGYEKLFF. CDR3 nucleotide sequence: TGTGCCAGTTGGGACAGGGGTTATGAAAAACTGTTTTTT. Full variable domain (outside the CDR3, taken from reference TRBV19 and TRBJ1-4): DGGITQSPKYLFRKEGQNVTLSCEQNLNHDAMYWYRQDPGQGLRLIYYSQIVNDFQKGDIAEGYSVSREKKESFPLTVTSAQKNPTAFYLCASWDRGYEKLFFGSGTQLSVL.

V gene TRBV19 combines with J gene TRBJ1-1; the D is unclear. With 4 bases removed from V and 3 bases from J, the gap between germline ends came to 12 bases. CDR1 is LNHDA and CDR2 is SQIVND in the germline V gene (reference sequence). The CDR3 length is 14 residues. The CDR3: CASSTPVADTEAFF. Written as DNA, the CDR3 is TGTGCCAGTAGTACCCCCGTGGCTGACACTGAAGCTTTCTTT.

The chain employs TRBV24-1 and TRBJ1-2; 8 positions match TRBD1. Trimming cost V 4 bases and J 4 bases; bases outside gene matches: 4. Germline CDR1 and CDR2: KGHDR and SFDVKD. The CDR3 runs 14 residues. In DNA form, the CDR3 reads TGTGCCACCAGTGAGGGGACAGGCGTCTATGGCTACACCTTC. As protein: CATSEGTGVYGYTF.

The V call is TRBV19, the J call TRBJ1-3, with D uncertain. Germline loops: CDR1 LNHDA, CDR2 SQIVND (reference sequence). V lost 10 bases and J 1 base, leaving 14 bases between the germline ends. The CDR3 is 14 amino acids. Written as DNA, the CDR3 is TGTGCCACCAAGAGAGAGGTTTCTGGAAACACCATATATTTT. It translates to CATKREVSGNTIYF.

Of note for this clone: At one boundary the junction diverges from the germline segment, which might be a read error. Other DNA sequences in this sample translate to the same CDR3. The chain links TRBV6-6 to TRBJ1-1; 7 nucleotides agree with TRBD1. The CDR3 extends over 14 amino acids. Germline CDR1 and CDR2: MNHNY and SVGAGI (reference sequence). As DNA, the CDR3 is TGCGCCAGCAGTTACGAGGGGGCGGGAACTGAAGCTTTCTTT. It specifies CASSYEGAGTEAFF.

This rearrangement joins TRBV3-1 (or the pseudogene TRBV3-2) to TRBJ1-2; D uncertain. This CDR3 contains 14 residues. Germline CDR1 reads LGHDT; CDR2 reads YNNKEL (reference sequence). The V end was cut by 1 base, the J end by 4 bases, with 10 bases between. CDR3 region: CASSQVAGSYGYTF. In DNA, the CDR3 is TGTGCCAGCAGCCAAGTGGCGGGGAGCTATGGCTACACCTTC.

This clone was recorded once. The chain employs TRBV27 and TRBJ2-4; 15 positions match TRBD2. Trimming at V came to 2 bases and at J to 0 bases, leaving 5 bases not matched to a gene. The CDR3 loop spans 19 amino acids. Germline CDR1 is MNHEY and CDR2 is SMNVEV (reference sequence). CDR3 protein: CASSLGGLAGGLAKNIQYF. The CDR3 coding sequence is TGTGCCAGCAGTTTAGGGGGACTAGCGGGAGGTCTAGCCAAAAACATTCAGTACTTC.

The rearrangement uses TRBV4-1 and TRBJ2-1; maybe TRBD2 (5 bases). V was trimmed by 7 bases and J by 0 bases, leaving 10 bases between them. This CDR3 spans 14 amino acids. The germline V gene encodes CDR1 MGHRA and CDR2 YSYEKL. The CDR3, as DNA: TGCGCCAGCACCTCTGGGAGCTCCTACAATGAGCAGTTCTTC. Its protein is CASTSGSSYNEQFF.

The chain combines TRBV30 with TRBJ2-1; 10 nucleotides line up with TRBD2. The ends lost 5 bases at V and 9 bases at J; junction bases unmatched: 10. CDR3 length equals 14 residues. Germline CDR1 reads GTSNPN; CDR2 reads SVGIG (reference sequence). CDR3 sequence (DNA): TGTGCCTGGGGCGGGCTAGCGGGAGACGGTGAGCAGTTCTTC. Amino acids: CAWGGLAGDGEQFF.